Each of the 3 T cell receptor beta chains below was sequenced from the same sample in a study of cytomegalovirus exposure and HLA in healthy donors. Measured with immunoSEQ multiplex PCR; TCRdb has only the in-frame clones, and not every one. Of some 220,000 clones in the sample, 90% to 95% were seen once. Sample: PBMCs. The receptors come from a woman under 30 in good health and CMV-seronegative.

A single count supports this clone. V usage is TRBV5-6 and J usage is TRBJ2-6; no clear D gene. The V gene's germline CDR1 is SGHDT and CDR2 YYEEEE. The CDR3 sequence is 13 residues long. The V gene lost 5 bases and the J gene lost 0 bases, with 3 bases spanning the gap. The CDR3 DNA reads TGTGCCAGCAGATACTCTGGGGCCAACGTCCTGACTTTC. This translates into CASRYSGANVLTF.

The rearrangement links TRBV28 to TRBJ2-5; unclear D gene. There are 15 residues in the CDR3. Trimming took 2 bases from V and 2 from J, leaving 12 bases between them. CDR1 and CDR2 (germline): MDHEN, SYDVKM. CDR3 sequence reads: CASSLLQAGQETQYF. The CDR3 coding sequence is TGTGCCAGCAGTTTACTTCAAGCAGGACAAGAGACCCAGTACTTC.

V and J are TRBV9 and TRBJ2-5; perhaps TRBD2 as D (5 bases). V lost 0 bases, J lost 4 bases, and 10 bases lay in between. The CDR3 runs to 14 residues. Germline V gene sequence: CDR1 SGDLS, CDR2 YYNGEE. In DNA, the CDR3 is TGTGCCAGCAGCGTAGGGGTAGCGCGAGAGACCCAGTACTTC. Its protein product is CASSVGVARETQYF.